This is a list of T cell receptor beta chains from one sample in a study of shared clonotypes between healthy human individuals. Sequenced by immunoSEQ multiplex PCR; TCRdb stores in-frame clones only, minus some. Here the sample spans over 400,000 clones, about 84% being singletons. Sequenced: PBMCs. Receptors were obtained from a woman aged 40 to 50 in good health. Some clones in this sample may be carry-over from other donors' samples. CDR3s leave out the opening cysteine and the closing phenylalanine or tryptophan. Each record gives: V gene, clone size, CDR3 length, J gene, CDR3 protein. Size tells how often a clone was seen (once, few, many) or the class of an expanded clone, and some rows leave it out.

TRBV7-6	.	15	TRBJ1-5	ASSPNGGAGGNQPQH
TRBV30	.	10	TRBJ2-1	AWSVSVVEQF
TRBV27	.	13	TRBJ2-7	ASSLGQGGSYEQY
TRBV5-1	few	12	TRBJ1-2	ASSQGLTVGGYT
TRBV6-6	.	11	TRBJ2-7	ASSPLAVGEQY
TRBV30	many	11	TRBJ2-5	AWSIATPGEQY
TRBV2	few	11	TRBJ2-5	ASSERMEETQY
TRBV7-9	.	12	TRBJ2-7	ASSLARTSYEQY
TRBV9	.	14	TRBJ2-1	ASSLRTSGSFVEQF
TRBV7-9	.	12	TRBJ2-7	ASRGDSGSYEQY
TRBV6-5	.	10	TRBJ1-1	ASSLGDTEAF
TRBV7-2	.	14	TRBJ2-7	ASSSRARDYSYEQY
TRBV28	.	12	TRBJ2-7	ASSPYRGQYEQY
TRBV28	.	12	TRBJ1-2	ASSLPAGNYGYT
TRBV28	few	11	TRBJ1-2	ASATGPIYGYT
TRBV7-6	many	13	TRBJ2-7	ASSQKGLGGRVQY
TRBV7-2	.	11	TRBJ1-1	ASSRNRGTEAF
TRBV7-9	.	13	TRBJ2-6	ASSDGLSGANVLT
TRBV30	.	10	TRBJ1-2	AWTVGSYGYT
TRBV5-4	.	13	TRBJ2-7	ASSGTPTSAYEQY
TRBV28	.	11	TRBJ1-5	ASSDPGQQPQH
TRBV9	.	13	TRBJ2-7	ASSEGLAENYEQY
TRBV7-8	once	13	TRBJ2-1	ASSPRWQGHNEQF
TRBV5-1	.	13	TRBJ2-7	ASSLDRRVGYEQY
TRBV19	.	12	TRBJ2-4	ASSETLAKNIQY
TRBV28	.	13	TRBJ1-2	ASSAGGTANYGYT
TRBV7-9	.	14	TRBJ2-7	ASSLALGRYPYEQY
TRBV14	.	14	TRBJ2-1	ASSPRTSGYYNEQF
TRBV6-1	.	13	TRBJ2-3	ASSEGGQITDTQY
TRBV11-2	.	14	TRBJ1-4	ASGTIGGPTNEKLF
TRBV7-2	.	12	TRBJ1-5	ASSQGQGAQPQH
TRBV6-5	.	10	TRBJ2-1	ASSKLGFEQF
TRBV21-1	.	13	TRBJ2-7	ASSNQGPRGGEQY
TRBV27	.	12	TRBJ2-1	ASGGQSGYNEQF
TRBV7-6	.	16	TRBJ1-4	ASSSRTGGRSEGEKLF